This T cell receptor (beta chain) was observed in a study of response to subunit inactivated influenza vaccine. TCRdb reprocessed the RT-PCR reads with MiXCR, giving one entry per CDR3 protein. The sample yields about 540,000 distinct CDR3 sequences, approximately 24% seen once. The CDR3 length is 13 residues. Losses at the gene ends were 6 bases for V and 4 bases for J; bases not matched to a gene: 5. Germline loops: CDR1 DFQATT, CDR2 SNEGSKA (reference sequence). This clonotype was detected many times. Antigen specificity is unknown. Study results and limitations: It was the authors' suggestion that each seasonal influenza vaccination recruits few new T cells.

Separately, the same data were catalogued under a study of T cells expressing NK-cell markers. That investigation notes: The authors made TCR beta cDNA libraries by 5'RACE template switching. This switching added a universal primer site and UMIs. Sequenced donors, eight in total, included seven who were HCMV-seropositive and one who was seronegative. Of CD8+ T cells, about 1.0-8% belonged to dominant NKG2C+ clonotypes in roughly 6 donors. Topping the CD3+CD56-NKG2C+ fraction as well were these clonotypes, in several donors.

The chain combines TRBV20-1 with TRBJ1-5; 8 bases line up with TRBD1. The clonotype was recovered from a man in his forties or fifties who received an inactivated influenza vaccine. The sequenced sample was CD4+ T cells sorted from PBMCs, obtained roughly 13 days after vaccination. CDR3 nucleotides: TGCAGTGCCCCTGGACAGGGAAATCAGCCCCAGCATTTT. This gives the protein CSAPGQGNQPQHF.